The clone carrying this TCR beta chain is a singleton in its sample. Its antigen is as yet unknown. Primers: 60 Vbeta forward and 13 Jbeta reverse. The assay was immunoSEQ multiplex PCR, and TCRdb's table has in-frame clones only and misses some. This sample yields some 170,000 clones, of which just under 80% are seen a single time; roughly 1.3% belongs to the top ten. Trimming cost V 0 bases and J 1 base, with 8 bases left between them. The CDR3 spans 14 residues. From germline, CDR1 is SGHTS and CDR2 YDEGEE. The data belong to a study of cytomegalovirus exposure and HLA in healthy donors. Study-wide points: Later genetic work tied a missense DCLRE1C variant to beta-chain V and J trimming.

Sample: PBMCs. V gene TRBV5-8 combines with J gene TRBJ2-7, with a possible D match to TRBD1 (5 bases). This TCR was sampled from a woman between 50 and 59 years old in good health and CMV-seronegative. The CDR3 protein is CASSLEGLSYEQYF. The CDR3 region has the DNA TGTGCCAGCAGCTTGGAGGGGCTATCCTACGAGCAGTACTTC.